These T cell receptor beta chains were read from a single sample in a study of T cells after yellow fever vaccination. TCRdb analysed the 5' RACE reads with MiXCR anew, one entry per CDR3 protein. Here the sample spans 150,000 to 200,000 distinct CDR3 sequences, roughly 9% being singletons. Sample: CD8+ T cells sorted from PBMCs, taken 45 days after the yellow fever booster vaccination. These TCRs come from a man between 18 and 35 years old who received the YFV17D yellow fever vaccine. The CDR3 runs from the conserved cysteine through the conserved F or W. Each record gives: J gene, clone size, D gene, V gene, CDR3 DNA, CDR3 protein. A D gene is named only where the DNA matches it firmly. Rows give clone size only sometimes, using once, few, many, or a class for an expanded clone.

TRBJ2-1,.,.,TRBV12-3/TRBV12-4,TGTGCCAGCAGTTTAACGTTGCGAGGAGTCAATGAGCAGTTCTTC,CASSLTLRGVNEQFF
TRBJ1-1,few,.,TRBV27,TGTGCCAGCAGTTGGGTCTCACGGGGGGCGAACACTGAAGCTTTCTTT,CASSWVSRGANTEAFF
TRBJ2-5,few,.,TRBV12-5,TGTGCTAGTGGTTTGGTCGGGGAGACCCAGTACTTC,CASGLVGETQYF
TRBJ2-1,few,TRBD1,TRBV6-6,TGTGCCAGCAGTTCTCCCCGGGACAGAGGTTACAATGAGCAGTTCTTC,CASSSPRDRGYNEQFF
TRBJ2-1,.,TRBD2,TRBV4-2,TGTGCCAGCAGCCCGGGAGGTGGCATCGATGAGCAGTTCTTC,CASSPGGGIDEQFF
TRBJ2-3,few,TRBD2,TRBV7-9,TGTGCCAGCAGTTCCACGGTCTGGACTAGAGGAACAGATACGCAGTATTTT,CASSSTVWTRGTDTQYF
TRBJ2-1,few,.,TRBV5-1,TGCGCCAGCCGATACCGCCGGGGCTACAATGAGCAGTTCTTC,CASRYRRGYNEQFF
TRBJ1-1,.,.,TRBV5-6,TGTGCCAGCAGCTTCGGCAGCTCTGAAGCTTTCTTT,CASSFGSSEAFF
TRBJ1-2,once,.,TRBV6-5,TGTGCCAGCAGTTCGATTCAGGACAGTCTGTGGGGCTACACCTTC,CASSSIQDSLWGYTF
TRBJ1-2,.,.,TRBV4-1,TGCGCCAGCAGCCAAAGGGGCGAAGGTAACTATGGCTACACCTTC,CASSQRGEGNYGYTF
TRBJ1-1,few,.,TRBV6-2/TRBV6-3,TGTGCCAGCAGTTACTCACACACTGAAGCTTTCTTT,CASSYSHTEAFF